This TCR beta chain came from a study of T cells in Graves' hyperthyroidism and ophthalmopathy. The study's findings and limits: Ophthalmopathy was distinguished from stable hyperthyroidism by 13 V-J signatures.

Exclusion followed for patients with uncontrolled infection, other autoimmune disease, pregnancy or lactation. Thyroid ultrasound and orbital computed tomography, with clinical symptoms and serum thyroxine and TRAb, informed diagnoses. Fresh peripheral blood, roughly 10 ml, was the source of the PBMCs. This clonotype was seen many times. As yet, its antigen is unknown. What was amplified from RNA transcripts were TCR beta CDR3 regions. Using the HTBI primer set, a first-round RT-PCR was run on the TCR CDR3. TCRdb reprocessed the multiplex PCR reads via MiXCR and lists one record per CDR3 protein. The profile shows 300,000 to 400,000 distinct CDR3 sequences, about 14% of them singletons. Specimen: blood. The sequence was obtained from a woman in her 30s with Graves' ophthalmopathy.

This CDR3 is CAWNEQYF. The CDR3 DNA reads TGTGCCTGGAACGAGCAGTACTTC. The V and J genes are TRBV30 and TRBJ2-7; D is ambiguous. Germline V lookup: CDR1 GTSNPN, CDR2 SVGIG (reference sequence). The CDR3 loop spans 8 amino acids. V was pared by 4 bases and J by 5 bases, with 0 bases between. Variable domain in full (rest from reference TRBV30 and TRBJ2-7): SQTIHQWPATLVQPVGSPLSLECTVEGTSNPNLYWYRQAAGRGLQLLFYSVGIGQISSEVPQNLSASRPQDRQFILSSKKLLLSDSGFYLCAWNEQYFGPGTRLTVT.